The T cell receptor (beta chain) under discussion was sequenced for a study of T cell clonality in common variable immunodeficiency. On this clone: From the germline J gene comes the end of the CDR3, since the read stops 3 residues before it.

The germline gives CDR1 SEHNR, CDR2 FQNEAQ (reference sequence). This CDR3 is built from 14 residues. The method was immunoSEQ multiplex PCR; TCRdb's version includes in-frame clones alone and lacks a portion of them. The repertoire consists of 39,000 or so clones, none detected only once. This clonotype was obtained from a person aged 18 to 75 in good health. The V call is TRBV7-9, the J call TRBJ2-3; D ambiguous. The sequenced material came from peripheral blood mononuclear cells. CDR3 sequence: CASSLRVQEEAQYF. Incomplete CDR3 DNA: TGTGCCAGCAGCCTAAGGGTCCAGGAAGAGGCG.